This is a list of T cell receptor beta chains from one sample in a study of blood T cells in healthy people across ages. TCRdb ran MiXCR on the 5' RACE reads and lists one entry per CDR3 protein. The table records 600,000 or so distinct CDR3 sequences, under 25% of them present only once. Sequencing was performed on blood. These receptors originate from a man in his 70s in good health. Both conserved end residues are part of each CDR3. D genes are given only for firm matches. Part of the rows lack a size; the others show once, few, many or a class for expanded clones.

CDR3 length	V gene	J gene	clone size	D gene	CDR3 protein	CDR3 DNA
14	TRBV5-1	TRBJ2-3	few	TRBD1	CASSPTGGSDTQYF	TGCGCCAGCAGCCCGACAGGGGGCTCAGATACGCAGTATTTT
16	TRBV3-1	TRBJ2-5	few	NA	CASSPERARIRETQYF	TGTGCCAGCAGCCCCGAGCGGGCACGCATTCGAGAGACCCAGTACTTC
11	TRBV18	TRBJ2-5	many	NA	CASSPEETQYF	TGTGCCAGCTCACCCGAAGAGACCCAGTACTTC
15	TRBV27	TRBJ2-4	few	NA	CASSFSGHDKNIQYF	TGTGCCAGCAGTTTTAGCGGCCACGACAAAAACATTCAGTACTTC
13	TRBV6-6	TRBJ2-7	NA	NA	CASSYSWEFEQYF	TGTGCCAGCAGTTACTCTTGGGAGTTTGAGCAGTACTTC
14	TRBV24-1	TRBJ2-7	NA	TRBD1	CATSESGTAYEQYF	TGTGCCACCAGTGAATCCGGGACAGCCTACGAGCAGTACTTC
12	TRBV5-1	TRBJ2-1	NA	TRBD2	CASSRPGGEQFF	TGCGCCAGCAGCCGACCGGGGGGTGAGCAGTTCTTC
12	TRBV2	TRBJ2-1	NA	TRBD2	CAFLAGANEQFF	TGTGCATTTCTAGCGGGGGCCAATGAGCAGTTCTTC
16	TRBV4-1	TRBJ2-1	NA	NA	CASSRGQGDSYNEQFF	TGCGCCAGCAGCCGGGGTCAAGGGGACTCCTACAATGAGCAGTTCTTC
15	TRBV9	TRBJ2-2	NA	NA	CASSVGGESSGELFF	TGTGCCAGCAGCGTAGGAGGAGAGTCTTCCGGGGAGCTGTTTTTT
16	TRBV7-3	TRBJ2-1	NA	NA	CASSPLKGGGVNEQFF	TGTGCCAGCAGCCCCCTAAAGGGAGGGGGGGTTAATGAGCAGTTCTTC
16	TRBV6-1	TRBJ2-7	few	TRBD1	CASSVGTGTGTYEQYF	TGTGCCAGCAGTGTTGGCACCGGGACAGGAACCTACGAGCAGTACTTC
16	TRBV20-1	TRBJ1-2	few	NA	CSARDNRTPLNYGYTF	TGCAGTGCTAGAGACAATCGGACCCCTCTTAACTATGGCTACACCTTC
15	TRBV18	TRBJ2-1	NA	TRBD1	CASSSGQGAFNEQFF	TGTGCCAGCTCATCGGGACAGGGGGCTTTCAATGAGCAGTTCTTC
17	TRBV13	TRBJ2-5	many	TRBD1	CASSQATAGTDQETQYF	TGTGCCAGCAGCCAAGCGACCGCCGGGACAGACCAAGAGACCCAGTACTTC
17	TRBV7-2	TRBJ2-4	NA	NA	CASSLRAGSLAKNIQYF	TGTGCCAGCAGCTTACGGGCAGGGAGCCTAGCCAAAAACATTCAGTACTTC
14	TRBV5-1	TRBJ2-5	many	NA	CASSLVADQETQYF	TGTGCCAGCAGCTTAGTGGCCGACCAAGAGACCCAGTACTTC
14	TRBV6-8	TRBJ2-7	few	NA	CASNPSSGDYEQYF	TGTGCCAGCAACCCCTCGTCCGGGGATTACGAGCAGTACTTC
15	TRBV6-4	TRBJ2-2	NA	TRBD2	CASSDLGLGTGELFF	TGTGCCAGCAGTGACTTGGGACTAGGCACCGGGGAGCTGTTTTTT
15	TRBV27	TRBJ2-7	NA	TRBD1	CASSTPGQGAYEQYF	TGTGCCAGCAGTACACCGGGACAGGGGGCTTACGAGCAGTACTTC
16	TRBV6-5	TRBJ2-6	NA	TRBD1	CASSPGRQGGANVLTF	TGTGCCAGCAGCCCCGGTCGACAGGGAGGGGCCAACGTCCTGACTTTC
16	TRBV7-6	TRBJ2-5	few	NA	CASSLLSQGPRETQYF	TGTGCCAGCAGCTTATTGAGCCAGGGTCCTCGGGAGACCCAGTACTTC
17	TRBV7-7	TRBJ2-2	NA	NA	CASSLTPDRTDTGELFF	TGTGCTAGCAGCTTAACCCCGGACAGAACGGACACCGGGGAGCTGTTTTTT
15	TRBV9	TRBJ2-7	NA	TRBD2	CASSVAPAGVYEQSF	TGTGCCAGCAGCGTAGCGCCAGCGGGAGTCTACGAGCAGTCCTTC
16	TRBV2	TRBJ2-1	few	NA	CASSEGLRDRYNEQFF	TGTGCCAGCAGTGAAGGCCTGCGGGACCGATACAATGAGCAGTTCTTC
13	TRBV20-1	TRBJ2-5	many	TRBD1	CSARTGWDETQYF	TGCAGTGCTAGGACAGGGTGGGACGAGACCCAGTACTTC
17	TRBV12-3/TRBV12-4	TRBJ2-7	NA	TRBD2	CASSFPLGGSTLREQYF	TGTGCCAGCAGTTTCCCTCTAGGCGGGAGTACGCTTCGTGAGCAGTACTTC
13	TRBV10-1	TRBJ2-7	few	TRBD2	CASQASGSYEQYF	TGCGCCAGCCAGGCTAGCGGGAGCTACGAGCAGTACTTC
12	TRBV12-3/TRBV12-4	TRBJ2-1	NA	NA	CASTMGGHEQFF	TGTGCCAGCACCATGGGGGGCCATGAGCAGTTCTTC
17	TRBV6-1	TRBJ1-5	NA	NA	CASSDDFLGAGNQPQHF	TGTGCCAGCAGTGATGACTTTTTGGGGGCCGGCAATCAGCCCCAGCATTTT
15	TRBV6-5	TRBJ1-6	NA	NA	CASSSIPGDNSPLHF	TGTGCCAGCAGTTCGATCCCAGGGGATAATTCACCCCTCCACTTT
19	TRBV5-6	TRBJ2-3	NA	TRBD2	CASSLLAGEREKSTDTQYF	TGTGCCAGCAGCTTGCTAGCGGGAGAGAGAGAGAAAAGCACAGATACGCAGTATTTT
16	TRBV4-3	TRBJ2-6	NA	NA	CASSQARWAGANVLTF	TGCGCCAGCAGCCAAGCCCGTTGGGCTGGGGCCAACGTCCTGACTTTC
14	TRBV27	TRBJ2-1	NA	NA	CASSLFLLHNEQFF	TGTGCCAGCAGTTTATTTCTCCTCCACAATGAGCAGTTCTTC
14	TRBV29-1	TRBJ2-6	NA	NA	CSVDGGSGANVLTF	TGCAGCGTTGATGGGGGCTCTGGGGCCAACGTCCTGACTTTC
16	TRBV6-2/TRBV6-3	TRBJ1-1	many	NA	CASSDYSRRGNTEAFF	TGTGCCAGCAGTGACTACTCAAGACGGGGGAACACTGAAGCTTTCTTT
13	TRBV6-2/TRBV6-3	TRBJ2-7	NA	NA	CASTKKSYYEQYF	TGTGCCAGCACCAAGAAGAGTTACTACGAGCAGTACTTC
16	TRBV20-1	TRBJ2-1	once	TRBD2	CSATLAGDQTLNEQLF	TGCAGTGCTACTCTAGCGGGAGACCAGACGCTCAATGAGCAGCTCTTC
13	TRBV29-1	TRBJ2-5	NA	NA	CSVEGRYQETQYF	TGCAGCGTTGAAGGCCGCTACCAAGAGACCCAGTACTTC
15	TRBV5-1	TRBJ1-5	NA	NA	CASQLAAGLGQPQHF	TGCGCCAGCCAACTCGCGGCAGGTCTAGGTCAGCCCCAGCATTTT
13	TRBV12-3/TRBV12-4	TRBJ1-3	NA	NA	CASSFRGRDTIYF	TGTGCCAGCAGTTTCAGGGGCCGCGACACCATATATTTT
18	TRBV28	TRBJ2-2	many	TRBD2	CASSTPGLAGVGTGELFF	TGTGCCAGCAGTACTCCGGGACTAGCGGGAGTAGGCACCGGGGAGCTGTTTTTT
13	TRBV5-1	TRBJ2-7	NA	TRBD1	CASRGDRSYEQYF	TGCGCCAGCAGGGGGGACAGGAGCTACGAGCAGTACTTC
15	TRBV18	TRBJ2-3	NA	TRBD2	CASSLAGDAADTQYF	TGTGCCAGCTCTCTAGCGGGAGATGCGGCAGATACGCAGTATTTT
14	TRBV3-1	TRBJ1-1	NA	NA	CASSQEQPNTEAFF	TGTGCCAGCAGCCAGGAACAGCCGAACACTGAAGCTTTCTTT
12	TRBV6-6	TRBJ2-2	few	TRBD1	CASSGQASELFF	TGTGCCAGCAGCGGACAGGCGAGTGAGCTGTTTTTT